This TCR beta chain was recovered during a study of T cells after yellow fever vaccination. Study overall: Some fractions had low cell numbers, and these were prepared with SMART-Seq v4 Ultra Low Input.

The germline V gene encodes CDR1 SGHRS and CDR2 YFSETQ. The CDR3 has 16 residues. With 4 bases clipped from V and 4 bases from J, the junction kept 8 bases outside the gene matches. Researchers made TCR cDNA using 5'RACE template switching, and this step added a universal primer site and UMIs. Each CDR3 protein is one row after TCRdb ran MiXCR on the 5' RACE reads. Among under 500,000 distinct CDR3 sequences listed, around 20% were seen once. With respect to this clonotype: Its matching antigen is unknown.

Study-wide findings and caveats: Researchers cautioned that FACS-sorted repertoires could harbor abundant clonotypes contaminating from the bulk population. It was the secondary response that reached its peak faster, day 5 versus 15, but it was weaker.

The sample was PBMCs, taken before the yellow fever booster vaccination. The TCR was taken from a man aged 18 to 29 who received the YFV17D yellow fever vaccine. This chain uses TRBV5-1 with TRBJ2-3; 11 nucleotides agree with TRBD2. The CDR3 DNA reads TGCGCCAGCAGCGCACTAGCGGGGGTTTTTGCAGATACGCAGTATTTT. Its translation is CASSALAGVFADTQYF.